Sequencing of this TCR beta chain was carried out in a study of blood T cell repertoires in COVID-19. V lost 4 bases to trimming and J lost 3 bases; unmatched junction nucleotides: 7. The germline V gene encodes CDR1 SGHNT and CDR2 YYREEE (reference sequence). The CDR3 length is 15 residues. Per the authors' pipeline: Reference gene primer amplification yielded estimated nucleated cell counts. The protocol was immunoSEQ multiplex PCR, while the TCRdb copy is restricted to in-frame clones and leaves out a portion. The DNA was the basis for D and trimming; V, J and clone size are from that table. The sample holds some 300,000 clones, roughly 90% seen once.

The sequence was collected from a woman aged 40 to 50 who had recovered from COVID-19. Source material: PBMCs or T cells enriched from blood (not recorded which). The chain is built from TRBV5-4 and TRBJ2-7, with 10 bases lining up with TRBD2. The CDR3 coding sequence is TGTGCCAGCAGCCCCGCCCCTAGCGGGAGCTACGAGCAGTACTTC. It translates to CASSPAPSGSYEQYF.